These T cell receptor beta chains were read from a single sample in a study of T cell responses to AZD1222 COVID-19 vaccine. This table comes from immunoSEQ multiplex PCR, and its TCRdb copy is limited to in-frame clones, with some not included. The sample consists of 110,000 to 150,000 clones, approximately 90% of them appearing once. The specimen comprised peripheral blood, sampled 28 days after the second AZD1222 dose. The receptors come from an adult who received the AZD1222 COVID-19 vaccine. Each CDR3 is given with its conserved first and last residue. Fields, in order: D gene, CDR3 length, V gene, J gene, CDR3 protein, CDR3 DNA. The D gene is left open where the match is weak.

d_gene: .; len: 12; v_gene: TRBV7-2; j_gene: TRBJ2-7; CDR3aa: CASSLGAYEQYF; CDR3nt: TGTGCCAGCAGCTTGGGGGCCTACGAGCAGTACTTC
d_gene: .; len: 16; v_gene: TRBV7-2; j_gene: TRBJ1-6; CDR3aa: CASSFSRANYNSPLHF; CDR3nt: TGTGCCAGCAGCTTCAGTAGGGCAAACTATAATTCACCCCTCCACTTT
d_gene: .; len: 16; v_gene: TRBV6-4; j_gene: TRBJ2-2; CDR3aa: CASSDANGRHTGELFF; CDR3nt: TGTGCCAGCAGTGACGCTAATGGGCGTCACACCGGGGAGCTGTTTTTT
d_gene: .; len: 13; v_gene: TRBV5-1; j_gene: TRBJ1-2; CDR3aa: CASNDQAEGGYTF; CDR3nt: TGCGCCAGCAATGACCAGGCCGAGGGTGGCTACACCTTC
d_gene: TRBD1; len: 13; v_gene: TRBV5-1; j_gene: TRBJ1-1; CDR3aa: CASSLEVSDRGFF; CDR3nt: TGCGCCAGCAGCTTGGAAGTGAGTGACAGGGGTTTCTTT
d_gene: .; len: 15; v_gene: TRBV6-5; j_gene: TRBJ2-7; CDR3aa: CASSRAGTAPYEQYF; CDR3nt: TGTGCCAGCAGCCGTGCCGGGACTGCTCCCTACGAGCAGTACTTC
d_gene: .; len: 13; v_gene: TRBV28; j_gene: TRBJ1-1; CDR3aa: CASSLAATLEAFF; CDR3nt: TGTGCCAGCAGTTTAGCAGCCACCCTTGAAGCTTTCTTT
d_gene: .; len: 16; v_gene: TRBV10-1; j_gene: TRBJ2-3; CDR3aa: CASSRRNRGGSDTQYF; CDR3nt: TGCGCCAGCAGTCGTCGTAATAGAGGAGGCTCAGATACGCAGTATTTT
d_gene: .; len: 14; v_gene: TRBV5-1; j_gene: TRBJ2-7; CDR3aa: CASSLQDSNYEQYF; CDR3nt: TGCGCCAGCAGCTTACAGGACAGCAACTACGAGCAGTACTTC
d_gene: TRBD1; len: 14; v_gene: TRBV6-5; j_gene: TRBJ2-7; CDR3aa: CASMLGQRTYEQYF; CDR3nt: TGTGCCAGCATGTTGGGACAGAGAACCTACGAGCAGTACTTC
d_gene: TRBD2; len: 18; v_gene: TRBV2; j_gene: TRBJ2-7; CDR3aa: CASSLLSRGLAGTNEQYF; CDR3nt: TGTGCCAGCAGCCTCTTAAGCCGGGGTCTAGCGGGTACTAACGAGCAGTACTTC
d_gene: .; len: 15; v_gene: TRBV6-5; j_gene: TRBJ1-6; CDR3aa: CASCPGGYSNSPLHF; CDR3nt: TGTGCCAGCTGCCCCGGGGGGTATTCTAATTCACCCCTCCACTTT
d_gene: .; len: 15; v_gene: TRBV6-2/TRBV6-3; j_gene: TRBJ1-2; CDR3aa: CASSDFGEGDYGYTF; CDR3nt: TGTGCCAGCAGTGATTTCGGGGAAGGGGACTATGGCTACACCTTC
d_gene: .; len: 13; v_gene: TRBV30; j_gene: TRBJ1-4; CDR3aa: CAWSAELDEKLFF; CDR3nt: TGTGCCTGGAGTGCTGAATTGGATGAAAAACTGTTTTTT
d_gene: .; len: 13; v_gene: TRBV24-1; j_gene: TRBJ2-3; CDR3aa: CATRLGQSDTQYF; CDR3nt: TGTGCCACCAGACTCGGACAGTCAGATACGCAGTATTTT
d_gene: TRBD2; len: 13; v_gene: TRBV19; j_gene: TRBJ2-3; CDR3aa: CASSFTSADTQYF; CDR3nt: TGTGCCAGTAGTTTTACTAGCGCAGATACGCAGTATTTT
d_gene: .; len: 12; v_gene: TRBV11-3; j_gene: TRBJ2-3; CDR3aa: CASSLSKDTQYF; CDR3nt: TGTGCCAGCAGCTTATCTAAAGATACGCAGTATTTT